This T cell receptor beta chain was sequenced during a study of CD8+CD57+ T cells in acquired aplastic anemia. Study overall: Each DNA sample taken from sorted CD4+ and CD8+ cells came to 3 to 4 ug on average. General study points: For CD8+ Simpson's diversity, patients and controls showed no significant difference.

Germline loops: CDR1 LNHNV, CDR2 YYDKDF (reference sequence). Deletions cut 0 bases from V and 10 bases from J, with 13 bases between. The CDR3 has 15 amino acids. There are many counts of this clonotype. Its antigen is not identified. The template for TCR beta VDJ and CDR3 sequence profiling was genomic DNA. In TCRdb, the reads were re-called with MiXCR into one record per CDR3 protein. The sample contains about 470,000 distinct CDR3 sequences, around 32% of which appear only once. Patients sequenced had flow cytometry evidence of CD8+CD57+ cell expansion. Sampling of blood occurred while the patients had still received no therapy.

The sequencing sample was made of sorted CD4+, CD8+, or CD8+CD57+ T cells (not recorded which) from PBMCs. This clonotype was sampled from a human donor with aplastic anemia. V gene TRBV15 combines with J gene TRBJ1-6; D perhaps matches TRBD1 (5 bases). The CDR3 DNA reads TGTGCCACCAGCAGAGAGGAGGGTTGGGACTCACCCCTCCACTTT. Encoded protein: CATSREEGWDSPLHF.